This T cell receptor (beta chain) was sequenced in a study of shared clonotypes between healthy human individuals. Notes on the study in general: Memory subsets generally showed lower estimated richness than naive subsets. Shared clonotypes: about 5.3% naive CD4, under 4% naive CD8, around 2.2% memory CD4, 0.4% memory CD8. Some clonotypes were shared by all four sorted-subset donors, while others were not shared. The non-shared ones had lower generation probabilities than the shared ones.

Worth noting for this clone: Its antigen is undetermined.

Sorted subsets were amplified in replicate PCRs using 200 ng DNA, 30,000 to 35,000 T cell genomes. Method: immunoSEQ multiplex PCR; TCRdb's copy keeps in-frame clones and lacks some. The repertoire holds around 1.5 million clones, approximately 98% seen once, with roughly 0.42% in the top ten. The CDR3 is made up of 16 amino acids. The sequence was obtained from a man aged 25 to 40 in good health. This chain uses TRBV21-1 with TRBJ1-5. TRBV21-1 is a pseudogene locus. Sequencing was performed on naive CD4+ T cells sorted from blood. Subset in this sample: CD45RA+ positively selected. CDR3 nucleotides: TGTGCCAGCAGCAAAGGTAGGGAGGCGAGCAATCAGCCCCAGCATTTT. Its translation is CASSKGREASNQPQHF.